This TCR beta chain was identified in a study of T cell repertoires in cytomegalovirus infection. Details on this clonotype: Its antigen is currently unknown.

General observations from the study: The ex vivo response showed dominance by HLA-C-restricted CMV-specific TCR beta clonotypes. Carriers of CMV plus the relevant HLA were identified by cumulative public TCR beta family frequency.

CDR1 is LGHNA and CDR2 is YNFKEQ in the germline V gene. There are 14 residues in the CDR3. V dropped 0 bases and J dropped 8; count of bases not matched to a gene: 4. TCRdb recomputed calls from the reads with MiXCR, one row per CDR3 protein. The sample holds roughly 990,000 distinct CDR3 sequences, roughly 30% seen once. The material was cultured CD8+ T cells from PBMCs, obtained from culture after CMV antigen stimulation. This chain links TRBV4-2 with TRBJ2-1, with 7 bases aligning to TRBD2. This sequence originates from a human donor in good health (CMV status not recorded). Some clones in this sample may be carry-over from other donors' samples. CDR3 in DNA: TGTGCCAGCAGCCAAGAGGGGGGGGGAGATGAGCAGTTCTTC. This encodes CASSQEGGGDEQFF.